This record covers a single TCR beta chain. Per the study methods: The authors estimated nucleated cell counts from reference gene primer amplification. The table came from immunoSEQ multiplex PCR; TCRdb's copy has only in-frame clones and leaves some out. For V, J and clone size, that table is used; D and trimming come from the DNA. The sample gives about 240,000 clones, around 90% of which show up once; around 7.2% is in the top ten. This CDR3 has 15 amino acids. J gave up 8 bases and V 0 bases, and 7 bases lay outside the gene matches. Germline V gene lookup returns CDR1 GTSNPN and CDR2 SVGIG (reference sequence). The sample is drawn from a study of blood T cell repertoires in COVID-19. Overall study: The samples span acute and convalescent COVID-19 from the United States, Italy and Spain. The cDNA or gDNA used as material had been derived from T cells, B-cell-depleted T cells, or PBMCs.

The clonotype was recovered from a man between 60 and 75 years old who had recovered from COVID-19. Sequenced sample: peripheral blood. The chain carries TRBV30 and TRBJ1-4; TRBD1 matches at 9 bases. CDR3 loop: CAWSVGTGRREKLFF. The CDR3, as DNA: TGTGCCTGGAGTGTAGGGACAGGGAGAAGGGAAAAACTGTTTTTT.